This is a list of T cell receptor beta chains from one sample in a study of blood T cell repertoires in COVID-19. Only in-frame clones appear in the TCRdb table, and some are missing; sequencing was by immunoSEQ multiplex PCR. The profile shows 300,000 or so clones, around four fifths of them singletons. The sequencing sample was made of peripheral blood. These receptors originate from a woman in her 50s with active or convalescent COVID-19. Each CDR3 is given with its conserved first and last residue. Each record gives: clone size, D gene, V gene, J gene, CDR3 DNA, CDR3 protein. A D gene is named only where the DNA matches it firmly. Clone size appears in some rows only: once, few, many, or a class for an expanded clone.

clone size: NA
D gene: TRBD1
V gene: TRBV24-1
J gene: TRBJ1-4
CDR3 DNA: TGTGCCACCAGTGACGTCGGGACAGGGGACGAAAAACTGTTTTTT
CDR3 protein: CATSDVGTGDEKLFF

clone size: NA
D gene: NA
V gene: TRBV16
J gene: TRBJ2-7
CDR3 DNA: TGTGCCAGCAGCCAATCAATTGCGAACTACGAGCAGTACTTC
CDR3 protein: CASSQSIANYEQYF

clone size: NA
D gene: TRBD2
V gene: TRBV4-1
J gene: TRBJ2-7
CDR3 DNA: TGCGCCAGCAGCCGGACTAGCGGGAACTACGAGCAGTACTTC
CDR3 protein: CASSRTSGNYEQYF

clone size: NA
D gene: TRBD1
V gene: TRBV25-1
J gene: TRBJ2-7
CDR3 DNA: TGTGCCAGCAGTGGGGACAGGAGCTCCTACGAGCAGTACTTC
CDR3 protein: CASSGDRSSYEQYF

clone size: NA
D gene: TRBD2
V gene: TRBV7-2
J gene: TRBJ2-5
CDR3 DNA: TGTGCCAGCAGCCCCAGGGTAGCGGGAGGGCAAGAGACCCAGTACTTC
CDR3 protein: CASSPRVAGGQETQYF

clone size: many
D gene: NA
V gene: TRBV28
J gene: TRBJ2-3
CDR3 DNA: TGTGCCAGCAGTTCGACTGGCACAGATACGCAGTATTTT
CDR3 protein: CASSSTGTDTQYF

clone size: few
D gene: TRBD2
V gene: TRBV5-1
J gene: TRBJ2-2
CDR3 DNA: TGCGCCAGCAGCCGTGGACTAGCGGGAGTTCAGGGGGAGCTGTTTTTT
CDR3 protein: CASSRGLAGVQGELFF

clone size: NA
D gene: NA
V gene: TRBV18
J gene: TRBJ1-5
CDR3 DNA: TGTGCCAGCTCACCCCAAAGTCGGGATCAGCCCCAGCATTTT
CDR3 protein: CASSPQSRDQPQHF

clone size: NA
D gene: TRBD1
V gene: TRBV28
J gene: TRBJ1-2
CDR3 DNA: TGTGCCAGCAGTTTAGAAGGGACAGCCTATGGCTACACCTTC
CDR3 protein: CASSLEGTAYGYTF

clone size: NA
D gene: TRBD1
V gene: TRBV19
J gene: TRBJ1-1
CDR3 DNA: TGTGCCAGTAGGATTACAGGGGTGAACACTGAAGCTTTCTTT
CDR3 protein: CASRITGVNTEAFF

clone size: NA
D gene: NA
V gene: TRBV2
J gene: TRBJ1-3
CDR3 DNA: TGTGCCAGCGCCGACAACGACCTCTCTGGAAACACCATATATTTT
CDR3 protein: CASADNDLSGNTIYF

clone size: NA
D gene: TRBD1
V gene: TRBV13
J gene: TRBJ2-2
CDR3 DNA: TGTGCCAGCAGCCCGCCGGGACAGGGGGCCGTCGGGGAGCTGTTTTTT
CDR3 protein: CASSPPGQGAVGELFF

clone size: NA
D gene: NA
V gene: TRBV7-8
J gene: TRBJ2-1
CDR3 DNA: TGTGCCAGCAGCTTAGCCGGGCGGGCGAGTTACAATGAGCAGTTCTTC
CDR3 protein: CASSLAGRASYNEQFF

clone size: NA
D gene: TRBD1
V gene: TRBV7-9
J gene: TRBJ2-1
CDR3 DNA: TGTGCCAGCAGCACACCGGGACAGGCGTACAATGAGCAGTTCTTC
CDR3 protein: CASSTPGQAYNEQFF

clone size: NA
D gene: NA
V gene: TRBV6-5
J gene: TRBJ2-1
CDR3 DNA: TGTGCCAGCAGTCAATCGGGAAGCTCCTACAATGAGCAGTTCTTC
CDR3 protein: CASSQSGSSYNEQFF

clone size: NA
D gene: TRBD1
V gene: TRBV7-8
J gene: TRBJ2-7
CDR3 DNA: TGTGCCAGCAGCTCAGGGACAGGATACGAGCAGTACTTC
CDR3 protein: CASSSGTGYEQYF

clone size: NA
D gene: NA
V gene: TRBV13
J gene: TRBJ1-1
CDR3 DNA: TGTGCCAGCAGCTTGCGGGGGGCCTGGGAGGCTTTCTTT
CDR3 protein: CASSLRGAWEAFF

clone size: NA
D gene: TRBD1
V gene: TRBV28
J gene: TRBJ1-6
CDR3 DNA: TGTGCCAGCAGTGCTGGGGACAGGGTTAATTCACCCCTCCACTTT
CDR3 protein: CASSAGDRVNSPLHF

clone size: NA
D gene: NA
V gene: TRBV7-9
J gene: TRBJ2-1
CDR3 DNA: TGTGCCAGCAGCTTAGGGCAGGGGCTCCACAATGAGCAGTTCTTC
CDR3 protein: CASSLGQGLHNEQFF

clone size: NA
D gene: NA
V gene: TRBV2
J gene: TRBJ1-4
CDR3 DNA: TGTGCCAGCCGACAGTCAACTAATGAAAAACTGTTTTTT
CDR3 protein: CASRQSTNEKLFF

clone size: NA
D gene: TRBD1
V gene: TRBV18
J gene: TRBJ1-5
CDR3 DNA: TGTGCCAGCTCACCGACTACAGGGGGTTACAATCAGCCCCAGCATTTT
CDR3 protein: CASSPTTGGYNQPQHF

clone size: NA
D gene: NA
V gene: TRBV7-3
J gene: TRBJ1-3
CDR3 DNA: TGTGCCAGCAGCTTATTTGGGGGGGTAGCCGGAAACACCATATATTTT
CDR3 protein: CASSLFGGVAGNTIYF

clone size: NA
D gene: NA
V gene: TRBV28
J gene: TRBJ2-1
CDR3 DNA: TGTGCCGGACGGGTGGGGCAACGCTCCTACAATGAGCAGTTCTTC
CDR3 protein: CAGRVGQRSYNEQFF

clone size: NA
D gene: NA
V gene: TRBV9
J gene: TRBJ1-2
CDR3 DNA: TGTGCCAGCAGCGTAGATGGCCCCTATGGCTACACCTTC
CDR3 protein: CASSVDGPYGYTF

clone size: NA
D gene: TRBD2
V gene: TRBV19
J gene: TRBJ2-2
CDR3 DNA: TGTGCCAGTAGTATAGAGGGCGGGGGAACCGGGGAGCTGTTTTTT
CDR3 protein: CASSIEGGGTGELFF

clone size: NA
D gene: NA
V gene: TRBV11-2
J gene: TRBJ2-5
CDR3 DNA: TGTGCCAGCAGCCTGCAGGGAGAGACCCAGTACTTC
CDR3 protein: CASSLQGETQYF

clone size: NA
D gene: NA
V gene: TRBV5-1
J gene: TRBJ2-2
CDR3 DNA: TGCGCCAGCAGCTTGAACGGGGATAACACCGGGGAGCTGTTTTTT
CDR3 protein: CASSLNGDNTGELFF

clone size: NA
D gene: NA
V gene: TRBV25-1
J gene: TRBJ1-6
CDR3 DNA: TGTGCCAGCAGTACAAGCTCCTATAATTCACCCCTCCACTTT
CDR3 protein: CASSTSSYNSPLHF

clone size: few
D gene: NA
V gene: TRBV29-1
J gene: TRBJ1-3
CDR3 DNA: TGCAGCGTCTTTGACATTACCTCTGGAAACACCATATATTTT
CDR3 protein: CSVFDITSGNTIYF

clone size: NA
D gene: NA
V gene: TRBV9
J gene: TRBJ2-7
CDR3 DNA: TGTGCCAGCAGCGCCAGGGTCCCCGGTACCTACGAGCAGTACTTC
CDR3 protein: CASSARVPGTYEQYF

clone size: NA
D gene: TRBD2
V gene: TRBV6-1
J gene: TRBJ2-2
CDR3 DNA: TGTGCCAGCAGTGAAATGTCTGCGGGAGGGCCTTTAAACACCGGGGAGCTGTTTTTT
CDR3 protein: CASSEMSAGGPLNTGELFF

clone size: NA
D gene: TRBD2
V gene: TRBV3-1/TRBV3-2
J gene: TRBJ2-3
CDR3 DNA: TGTGCCAGCAGCCCCAGTGGGCGGGAGGGCCCCCGCACAGATACGCAGTATTTT
CDR3 protein: CASSPSGREGPRTDTQYF

clone size: NA
D gene: TRBD1
V gene: TRBV19
J gene: TRBJ2-2
CDR3 DNA: TGTGCCAGCCGAGGGACAGGGGGGTCCCTTTGGGAGCTGTTTTTT
CDR3 protein: CASRGTGGSLWELFF

clone size: NA
D gene: NA
V gene: TRBV5-4
J gene: TRBJ1-1
CDR3 DNA: TGTGCCAGCAGCTGGTCTCAGGGGAACACTGAAGCTTTCTTT
CDR3 protein: CASSWSQGNTEAFF

clone size: few
D gene: TRBD2
V gene: TRBV5-1
J gene: TRBJ2-7
CDR3 DNA: TGCGCCAGCAGCTTGGAAGCGGGAGCAGCCTACGAGCAGTACTTC
CDR3 protein: CASSLEAGAAYEQYF

clone size: NA
D gene: NA
V gene: TRBV6-1
J gene: TRBJ1-6
CDR3 DNA: TGTGCCAGCAGTGCCGTTGTGGGGGCTCGGAATTCACCCCTCCACTTT
CDR3 protein: CASSAVVGARNSPLHF

clone size: NA
D gene: TRBD2
V gene: TRBV4-1
J gene: TRBJ2-5
CDR3 DNA: TGCGCCAGCAGCCAACTGCTAGCGGGAGTGGAAAAGACCCAGTACTTC
CDR3 protein: CASSQLLAGVEKTQYF

clone size: NA
D gene: TRBD1
V gene: TRBV6-5
J gene: TRBJ2-7
CDR3 DNA: TGTGCCAGCAGACCAACAGGGGGCCTCTCCTACGAGCAGTACTTC
CDR3 protein: CASRPTGGLSYEQYF

clone size: NA
D gene: TRBD1
V gene: TRBV30
J gene: TRBJ1-1
CDR3 DNA: TGTGCCTGGTGGACAGGGGCATACACTGAAGCTTTCTTT
CDR3 protein: CAWWTGAYTEAFF

clone size: NA
D gene: NA
V gene: TRBV18
J gene: TRBJ1-1
CDR3 DNA: TGTGCCAGCTCACCGTTCGGGGGGAACACTGAAGCTTTCTTT
CDR3 protein: CASSPFGGNTEAFF

clone size: few
D gene: NA
V gene: TRBV7-9
J gene: TRBJ1-1
CDR3 DNA: TGTGCCAGCAGCTTAGCCCTGGCGGGGTCGCGGCTCGAAGCTTTCTTT
CDR3 protein: CASSLALAGSRLEAFF

clone size: few
D gene: NA
V gene: TRBV28
J gene: TRBJ1-2
CDR3 DNA: TGTGCGCTCGGGGGAAACTATGGCTACACCTTC
CDR3 protein: CALGGNYGYTF

clone size: NA
D gene: TRBD2
V gene: TRBV30
J gene: TRBJ2-7
CDR3 DNA: TGTGCCTGGAGTGGGGGGGGTTCCTACGAGCAGTACTTC
CDR3 protein: CAWSGGGSYEQYF

clone size: few
D gene: NA
V gene: TRBV2
J gene: TRBJ1-2
CDR3 DNA: TGTGCCAGCAGTGAAGCGCGGGGCTATGGCTACACCTTC
CDR3 protein: CASSEARGYGYTF

clone size: once
D gene: TRBD2
V gene: TRBV5-4
J gene: TRBJ2-5
CDR3 DNA: TGTGCCAGCAGCTTGGGTCTAGCGGGAGTCCAAGCGCTGTACTTC
CDR3 protein: CASSLGLAGVQALYF

clone size: NA
D gene: NA
V gene: TRBV5-4
J gene: TRBJ2-7
CDR3 DNA: TGTGCCAGCAGCCCCAGGGGAAGCTCCTACGAGCAGTACTTC
CDR3 protein: CASSPRGSSYEQYF

clone size: NA
D gene: NA
V gene: TRBV2
J gene: TRBJ1-1
CDR3 DNA: TGTGCCAGCAGTGAAGGTTCGTCAGGGAGGGCTGAAGCTTTCTTT
CDR3 protein: CASSEGSSGRAEAFF

clone size: NA
D gene: TRBD2
V gene: TRBV9
J gene: TRBJ2-5
CDR3 DNA: TGTGCCAGCAGCGTCCAACCCCTAGCGGGGCCACAAGAGACCCAGTACTTC
CDR3 protein: CASSVQPLAGPQETQYF

clone size: NA
D gene: TRBD1
V gene: TRBV9
J gene: TRBJ1-2
CDR3 DNA: TGTGCCAGCACCGCAACGCGACAGGGCCATGGCTACACCTTC
CDR3 protein: CASTATRQGHGYTF

clone size: NA
D gene: TRBD1
V gene: TRBV24-1
J gene: TRBJ1-2
CDR3 DNA: TGTGCCACCAGTGATTCTAGGGGACAGGGCGGTGGCTACACCTTC
CDR3 protein: CATSDSRGQGGGYTF

clone size: NA
D gene: NA
V gene: TRBV27
J gene: TRBJ1-4
CDR3 DNA: TGTGCCAGCAGTTTATCGTACGGGGGTAGATCTAATGAAAAACTGTTTTTT
CDR3 protein: CASSLSYGGRSNEKLFF

clone size: NA
D gene: NA
V gene: TRBV6-2/TRBV6-3
J gene: TRBJ2-2
CDR3 DNA: TGTGCCAGCAGTTCCCTCGGACACGAGACCGGGGAGCTGTTTTTT
CDR3 protein: CASSSLGHETGELFF

clone size: NA
D gene: TRBD2
V gene: TRBV30
J gene: TRBJ2-2
CDR3 DNA: TGTGCCGGGACTAGCGACACCGGGGAGCTGTTTTTT
CDR3 protein: CAGTSDTGELFF

clone size: NA
D gene: NA
V gene: TRBV2
J gene: TRBJ2-2
CDR3 DNA: TGTGCCAGCAGTGATCGCGGGTACACCGGGGAGCTGTTTTTT
CDR3 protein: CASSDRGYTGELFF

clone size: NA
D gene: NA
V gene: TRBV4-1
J gene: TRBJ1-2
CDR3 DNA: TGCGCCAGCAGCCCCTCAGGGCTAGATGGCTATGGCTACACCTTC
CDR3 protein: CASSPSGLDGYGYTF

clone size: once
D gene: TRBD1
V gene: TRBV5-1
J gene: TRBJ1-3
CDR3 DNA: TGCGCCAGCAGGACAGGGGGAGCTGGAAACACCATATATTTT
CDR3 protein: CASRTGGAGNTIYF

clone size: NA
D gene: NA
V gene: TRBV3-1/TRBV3-2
J gene: TRBJ2-2
CDR3 DNA: TGTGCCAGCAGCCGACGGAGGCGAGGGGGGGAGCTGTTTTTT
CDR3 protein: CASSRRRRGGELFF